This TCR beta chain was recorded in a study of T cell responses to AZD1222 COVID-19 vaccine. For the study at large: Analyses pooled second doses at about 4 or about 12 weeks.

Study conclusions and caveats: Females made up more of the donors, who were largely white British, and clonal diversity may have come out too low.

TCRdb's copy holds only in-frame clones and misses some; the assay was immunoSEQ multiplex PCR. This table holds 140,000 to 150,000 clones, 75% to 90% found once. To note about this clone: Its antigen is still unknown.

The sequence was collected from an adult in good health. The sequences come from peripheral blood, collected on day 0 of AZD1222 vaccination.

This chain's CDR3 is CASSEQTRGSSFEQYF. The CDR3 nucleotides are TGTGCCAGCAGTGAACAGACGAGGGGCAGTTCGTTCGAGCAGTACTTC. The rearrangement joins TRBV6-1 to TRBJ2-7, with D possibly called TRBD1 or TRBD2 (5 bases each). Trimming removed 2 bases from V and 6 bases from J, with 20 bases in between. The CDR3 extends over 16 amino acids. Germline V gives CDR1 MNHNS, CDR2 SASEGT.